This TCR beta chain was sequenced for a study of PD-1 blockade in classical Hodgkin lymphoma. CDR1 is SNHLY, CDR2 FYNNEI, per germline. Trimming removed 4 bases at V and 6 bases at J, with 6 bases between. The CDR3 sequence is 11 residues long. Every one of the patients relapsed after autologous stem cell transplantation (brentuximab vedotin exposure was variable). The protocol was immunoSEQ multiplex PCR, while the TCRdb copy is restricted to in-frame clones and leaves out a portion. The top ten clones hold about 19% of a sample with about 24,000 clones, around 81% of them seen once. V usage is TRBV2 and J usage is TRBJ1-2; no reliable D call. The TCR originated in a human donor with classical Hodgkin lymphoma. Sequencing was performed on peripheral blood mononuclear cells (PBMCs), taken before the second cycle of nivolumab. The CDR3 is CASSGTNGYTF. The CDR3 nucleotides are TGTGCCAGCAGTGGGACGAATGGCTACACCTTC.